The subject of this entry is one T cell receptor beta chain. Its antigen is not identified. The V end lost 0 bases, the J end lost 4 bases, and 8 bases lay between the germline ends. Germline V gene data show CDR1 as SGHDT and CDR2 as YYEEEE. CDR3 length: 15 amino acids. This sample was taken from a study of STAT5B mutations in CD4+ large granular lymphocyte leukemia. Study conclusions and caveats: No patients shared main leukemic clonotypes, though around 27% appeared at low frequency elsewhere. The CD4+ versus CD8+ T-LGLL clonality difference may reflect limited sample size. Top patient clones used TRBV06 genes more often: 8/27 versus 2/35 in controls.

Using immunoSEQ multiplex PCR, the repertoire was profiled, and TCRdb retains in-frame clones only, with some absent. This table has approximately 21,000 clones, about four fifths appearing once. V and J are TRBV5-6 and TRBJ2-6; D gene unclear. The specimen was CD4+ T cells from blood buffy coats. The sequence came from a human donor in good health. CDR3 protein: CASSLGLLGANVLTF. DNA of the CDR3: TGTGCCAGCAGCTTGGGACTTCTGGGGGCCAACGTCCTGACTTTC.